This passage covers 9 T cell receptor beta chains from one sample sequenced in a study of shared clonotypes between healthy human individuals (dated by TCRdb to about 2020). Preparation of the library involved the immunoSEQ multiplex PCR assay. TCRdb took this table from immuneACCESS and kept in-frame rearrangements with V and J called. Such tables lack part of the clones; where checked against another copy, unresolved V genes explain under half of the gap, and the rest is unexplained. The sample contains 950,000 to 1,100,000 clones, roughly 74% of them found a single time. Around 0.61% of the sample goes to the ten largest clones. The sample comprised memory CD4+ T cells from PBMCs. The cell subset or site label corresponds to: CD45RA-negative fraction. The receptors were gathered from a man aged 18 to 29 in good health. Some clones in this sample may be carry-over from other donors' samples.

This clone appeared a few times. With a much larger clone just one base away, this may be a read error. The chain couples TRBV4-3 to TRBJ1-4; TRBD1 matches at 8 bases. There are 15 residues in the CDR3. The germline V gene encodes CDR1 LGHNA and CDR2 YSLEER. After removal of 6 bases from V and 8 bases from J, the junction contained 11 bases not matched to a gene. CDR3 protein: CASSRGGTGREKLFF. CDR3 nucleotides: TGCGCCAGCAGTCGGGGGGGGACAGGACGGGAAAAACTGTTTTTT.

In this sample, this clone turned up a few times. The chain is built from TRBV28 and TRBJ2-7, with 9 bases matching TRBD1. CDR1 is MDHEN and CDR2 is SYDVKM in the germline V gene. The CDR3 totals 16 residues. The V gene end was trimmed by 5 bases and the J gene end by 3 bases; junction bases not matched to a gene: 11. CDR3 nucleotide sequence: TGTGCCAGCAGTCTCCCGACGACAGGGGGAATCTACGAGCAGTACTTC. Translation: CASSLPTTGGIYEQYF.

The genes are TRBV28 and TRBJ2-7, with 7 positions matching TRBD1. J was trimmed by 9 bases and V by 2 bases; bases with no gene match: 10. Germline CDR1 and CDR2: MDHEN and SYDVKM. This CDR3 comprises 14 residues. In nucleotides, the CDR3 is TGTGCCAGCAGTTTACCGGACAGGACCTTCGGGCAGTACTTC. Its translation: CASSLPDRTFGQYF. The full variable domain, rest sourced from reference TRBV28 and TRBJ2-7, is DVKVTQSSRYLVKRTGEKVFLECVQDMDHENMFWYRQDPGLGLRLIYFSYDVKMKEKGDIPEGYSVSREKKERFSLILESASTNQTSMYLCASSLPDRTFGQYFGPGTRLTVT.

The chain has TRBV15 and TRBJ2-6; TRBD1 is a possible D gene (6 bases). Per germline, CDR1 LNHNV and CDR2 YYDKDF (reference sequence). V shed 3 bases and J shed 3 bases, with 9 bases lying between them. The CDR3 is 15 amino acids. For the CDR3, the DNA is TGTGCCACCAGCAGCAACAGGGTTGGGGCCAACGTCCTGACTTTC. This translates into CATSSNRVGANVLTF.

V usage is TRBV2 and J usage is TRBJ1-5; maybe TRBD1 (5 bases). The CDR3 runs to 16 residues. The V gene lost 3 bases and the J gene lost 6 bases, with 18 bases spanning the gap. Germline CDR1 SNHLY, CDR2 FYNNEI. In DNA form, the CDR3 reads TGTGCCAGCAGTGATATTGGTGGCAGGGCAGGTCAGCCCCAGCATTTT. Its translation is CASSDIGGRAGQPQHF.

The chain joins TRBV29-1 to TRBJ2-3, with unresolved D. The CDR3 runs to 13 residues. V lost 8 bases and J 0 bases, leaving 12 bases between the germline ends. The germline V gene encodes CDR1 SQVTM and CDR2 ANQGSEA. The CDR3 sequence is CSTNFGSTDTQYF. The CDR3 coding sequence is TGCAGCACGAACTTCGGTAGCACAGATACGCAGTATTTT.

This rearrangement joins TRBV6-1 to TRBJ1-5; no clear D gene. V was shortened by 7 bases and J by 4 bases, with 17 bases between the two germline ends. The CDR3 is 15 amino acids. In germline, CDR1 is MNHNS, CDR2 SASEGT. The CDR3 bases are TGTGCCAGCACCCCAAGTAGGGAGACAAATCAGCCCCAGCATTTT. This encodes CASTPSRETNQPQHF.

This chain uses TRBV7-9 with TRBJ2-7; D ambiguous. Per the germline V gene, CDR1 is SEHNR and CDR2 is FQNEAQ (reference sequence). The ends were cut back, 0 bases at V and 5 bases at J, with 20 bases in the middle. There are 17 residues in the CDR3. CDR3 in DNA: TGTGCCAGCAGCTTAGCGAGTATGGCAGGTAATAGAAACGAGCAGTACTTC. Its translation is CASSLASMAGNRNEQYF.

This chain joins TRBV2 and TRBJ2-1; 7 nucleotides match TRBD2. The ends lost 6 bases at V and 6 bases at J; junction bases unmatched: 11. The CDR3 extends over 15 amino acids. CDR1 and CDR2 (germline): SNHLY, FYNNEI. This CDR3 reads CASRRGVANGNEQFF. CDR3 bases: TGTGCCAGCAGACGGGGGGTAGCTAACGGCAATGAGCAGTTCTTC.